One TCR beta chain is described in this entry. The clone's antigen remains unknown. Qualities for individual bases were not recorded, and no much larger clone is one base off. Its CDR3 holds 14 amino acids, cysteine through phenylalanine. The CDR3 DNA has 42 bases and is translated from base 1. According to the germline V gene, CDR1 reads MRHNA and CDR2 reads SNTAGT. Cut back by 6 bases and 6 bases, the V and J ends lie 15 bases apart. For deep sequencing, PBMC libraries mostly used around 0.45 ug of input genomic DNA, with six replicates for each sample. The immunoSEQ hsTCRbeta kit was used to prepare TCRbeta libraries according to the manufacturer's instructions. An Illumina NovaSeq 6000 S4 flow cell was used to sequence the final libraries, which had first been combined to 3 nM. The source study handled its data this way. The immunoSEQ Analyzer was used for raw data preprocessing and quality control. The analysis was restricted to productive rearrangements, with each unique CDR3 amino acid sequence defining a clonotype. Repertoire clonality was estimated as the Gini-Simpson index, which was computed with the R package tcR. Student's t test was used to compare Gini indices, and Pearson correlation was used to assess associations with tumor size change. In TCRdb, the immuneACCESS table is reduced to in-frame sequences with V and J assigned. These tables do not hold every clone; where another copy was compared, an unresolved V gene accounts for under half, and the others remain unexplained. The V and J calls and clone size were taken over from that table, and D and trimming were inferred from the DNA. The sample includes about 81,000 clones, with more than 80% observed a single time. The ten largest make up 2.5% to 3.5% of the sample.

This sample was taken from a study of neoadjuvant anti-PD-1 for oral cavity cancer (dated by TCRdb to the early 2020s). In terms of the full investigation: Patients mostly received three to four biweekly doses of nivolumab at 3 mg/kg before curative-intent surgical resection. There were 12 patients in the parent correlative cohort, and the response rate was less than 40%. For patients who did not progress, a fourth nivolumab dose was given around day 43, followed by definitive surgical resection on days 50-56. Patients with complete response, partial response or stable disease by RECIST 1.1 were defined as responders, whereas patients with progression were defined as non-responders. On the study overall, not on this receptor specifically: TCR analyses included only a few patients per response group, and the authors called for larger cohorts for validation. Higher pretreatment blood Treg/Th17 ratios correlated with both higher pretreatment blood TCRbeta clonality and lower post-treatment tumor TCRbeta clonality. After neoadjuvant nivolumab, significantly higher T cell clonality (Gini index) was found within PBMCs in non-responders than in responders.

The intended sense of this specimen's time point label: before neoadjuvant nivolumab. Patients had been newly diagnosed with stage II-IVA oral cavity squamous cell carcinoma, and no prior systemic or radiation treatment had been given to the patients. The cohort consisted of patients with HPV-negative, locally advanced oral cavity squamous cell carcinoma. Peripheral blood mononuclear cells were analyzed directly, without maintenance or expansion in culture. The samples were obtained from a longitudinal correlative study of a single-arm phase II trial testing neoadjuvant nivolumab in oral cavity squamous cell carcinoma. Genomic DNA-based TCRbeta sequencing was performed on subject-matched pre- and post-treatment PBMCs and tumors from three responders and three non-responders. Peripheral blood mononuclear cells were collected once before nivolumab treatment and again after treatment, at the time of surgery. The Maxwell RSC DNA from Cells kit was used to isolate genomic DNA from PBMCs.

The receptor was isolated from a person aged 35-79 years with oral cavity squamous cell carcinoma. The sequencing here drew on PBMCs, taken before nivolumab (anti-PD-1) treatment. The sequence is built from TRBV6-4 and TRBJ2-1; TRBD2 is a possible D gene, resting on 5 matching bases. The DNA reads as follows: TGTGCCAGCAGCTCCGAAACTAGTGCCAATGAGCAGTTCTTC. Protein translation: CASSSETSANEQFF.